This T cell receptor (beta chain) was captured in a study of blood T cell repertoires in COVID-19. Assay used: immunoSEQ multiplex PCR; TCRdb lists only in-frame clones, some missing. This table holds tens of thousands of clones, roughly 80% found once. Trimming cost V 3 bases and J 4 bases, with 15 bases left between them. Germline V gene data show CDR1 as MNHEY and CDR2 as SMNVEV (reference sequence). The CDR3 is made up of 15 amino acids. Only a few counts were recorded for this clone. This sequence joins TRBV27 and TRBJ1-2; D gene ambiguous. Sequencing input: peripheral blood. The clonotype originates from a woman aged 60 to 75 with acute or convalescent COVID-19. CDR3 nucleotides: TGTGCCAGCAGTTTGACAAAGCAAAGCTCCTATGGCTACACCTTC. Its translation: CASSLTKQSSYGYTF.